These T cell receptor beta chains were read from a single sample in a study. Each CDR3 protein gets one entry after TCRdb re-called the RT-PCR reads with MiXCR. The table has about 680,000 distinct CDR3 sequences, approximately 14% seen once. The sample consisted of memory CD4+ T cells from blood. The receptors were gathered from a female donor in good health, serving as a healthy control. CDR3s include the opening cysteine and the closing phenylalanine or tryptophan. Each record gives: V gene, CDR3 length, CDR3 protein.

V gene: TRBV15
CDR3 length: 15
CDR3 protein: CATSRLGPGGQPQHF

V gene: TRBV7-3
CDR3 length: 15
CDR3 protein: CASSQRLAGGNEQFF

V gene: TRBV7-7
CDR3 length: 13
CDR3 protein: CASSLRTGEEQYF

V gene: TRBV12-3/TRBV12-4
CDR3 length: 14
CDR3 protein: CASRLQGVNTEAFF

V gene: TRBV30
CDR3 length: 16
CDR3 protein: CACPQTQGTGANVLTF

V gene: TRBV6-5
CDR3 length: 17
CDR3 protein: CASSYSIGAGSTGELFF

V gene: TRBV7-2
CDR3 length: 14
CDR3 protein: CASSLAYRVSPLHF

V gene: TRBV7-2
CDR3 length: 13
CDR3 protein: CASSYYSQETQYF

V gene: TRBV20-1
CDR3 length: 14
CDR3 protein: CSAREGLARDTQYF

V gene: TRBV12-3/TRBV12-4
CDR3 length: 13
CDR3 protein: CASTQRSTDTQYF

V gene: TRBV5-6
CDR3 length: 16
CDR3 protein: CASSWTIQGFNEKLFF

V gene: TRBV28
CDR3 length: 13
CDR3 protein: CASGQGVPDTQYF

V gene: TRBV14
CDR3 length: 13
CDR3 protein: CASSRGPFEKLFF

V gene: TRBV20-1
CDR3 length: 14
CDR3 protein: CSHYLSGGTDTQYF

V gene: TRBV28
CDR3 length: 14
CDR3 protein: CASSLIGGMGGYTF

V gene: TRBV18
CDR3 length: 13
CDR3 protein: CASSPQKNEKLFF

V gene: TRBV5-7
CDR3 length: 11
CDR3 protein: CASSLREELFF

V gene: TRBV24-1
CDR3 length: 18
CDR3 protein: CATSEPPGRTANTGELFF

V gene: TRBV18
CDR3 length: 14
CDR3 protein: CASSLGQTQETQYF

V gene: TRBV10-3
CDR3 length: 13
CDR3 protein: CAGRDSSGNTIYF